This T cell receptor (beta chain) originates from a study of response to subunit inactivated influenza vaccine. This clonotype has more than one count but fewer than ten. This CDR3 contains 14 residues. The germline CDR1 and CDR2 sequences are SGHAT and FQNNGV. The V segment lost 5 bases and the J segment 0 bases; nucleotides outside the gene matches: 4. TCRdb recomputed calls from the RT-PCR reads with MiXCR, one row per CDR3 protein. This sample yields 450,000 to 550,000 distinct CDR3 sequences, of which roughly 25% are seen a single time; 1.9% belongs to the top ten. The TCR originated in a man aged 45-65 years who received an inactivated influenza vaccine. Sequenced here: CD4+ T cells sorted from PBMCs, sampled around 5 days after vaccination. The chain is built from TRBV11-2 and TRBJ2-7; 7 positions agree with TRBD2. CDR3 DNA: TGTGCCAGCAGCCAGCTAGCGGACTCCTACGAGCAGTACTTC. It encodes CASSQLADSYEQYF.